This record concerns one TCR beta chain sequence. Its specificity is not known. Sequenced by immunoSEQ multiplex PCR; TCRdb stores in-frame clones only, minus some. The top ten hold approximately 7.2% of the sample, which has some 150,000 clones, 70% to 90% seen once. This sample is part of a study of T cell responses to AZD1222 COVID-19 vaccine. Study-wide results and caveats: White British people made up most donors, females outnumbered males, and clonal diversity was possibly underestimated. Of spike-specific TCRs, nearly half reportedly target regions left unmutated in variants.

The CDR3 extends over 17 amino acids. The V gene's germline CDR1 is SGHVS and CDR2 FQNEAQ. The junction had 18 bases not matched to a gene; V was cut back by 4 bases and J by 8 bases. The sequencing here drew on peripheral blood, taken after recovery from COVID-19. This sequence joins TRBV7-8 and TRBJ2-3, with 7 bases fitting TRBD2. This TCR derives from an adult who had recovered from COVID-19. CDR3 amino acids: CASSYLLRLAPKGTQYF. The CDR3 region has the DNA TGTGCCAGCAGCTATCTTCTCCGACTAGCCCCCAAGGGTACGCAGTATTTT.